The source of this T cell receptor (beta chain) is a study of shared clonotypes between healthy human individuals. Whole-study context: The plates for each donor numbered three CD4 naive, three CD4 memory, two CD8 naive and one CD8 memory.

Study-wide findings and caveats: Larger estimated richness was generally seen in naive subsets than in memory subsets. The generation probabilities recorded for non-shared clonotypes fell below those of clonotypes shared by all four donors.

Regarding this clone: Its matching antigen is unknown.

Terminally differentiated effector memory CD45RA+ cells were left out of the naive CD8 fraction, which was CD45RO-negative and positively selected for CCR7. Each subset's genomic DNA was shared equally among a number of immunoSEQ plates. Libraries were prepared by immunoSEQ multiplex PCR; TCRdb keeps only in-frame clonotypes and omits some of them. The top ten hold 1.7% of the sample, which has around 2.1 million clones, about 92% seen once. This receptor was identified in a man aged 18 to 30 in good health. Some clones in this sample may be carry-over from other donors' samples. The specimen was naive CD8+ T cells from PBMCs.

CDR3 in amino acids: CASSSLAGGNYNEQFF. The CDR3 nucleotides are TGTGCCAGCAGCTCTTTAGCGGGAGGAAATTACAATGAGCAGTTCTTC. The chain joins TRBV11-2 to TRBJ2-1, with 10 bases fitting TRBD2. Germline CDR1 is SGHAT and CDR2 is FQNNGV. V was pared by 4 bases and J by 4 bases, with 7 bases of the junction left unmatched. This CDR3 has 16 amino acids.